The 26 T cell receptor beta chains below all came from one sample that was sequenced in a study of T-cell reconstitution after alpha-beta-depleted transplantation in children. The authors prepared the TCRbeta library with unique molecular identifiers. Each CDR3 protein is one row after TCRdb ran MiXCR on the PCR reads. The data hold 780,000 or so distinct CDR3 sequences, with 16% observed a single time. The specimen comprised PBMCs, mostly from graft donor cells, sampled 360 days after TCRalphabeta/CD19-depleted stem cell transplant. Receptor source: a male patient between 10 and 17 years old who had a stem cell transplant for acute lymphoblastic leukemia, so the T cells may come from the graft donor.

In this sample, this clonotype turned up a few times. This chain joins TRBV4-1 and TRBJ2-5; D unclear. The CDR3 has 12 residues. The germline V gene encodes CDR1 MGHRA and CDR2 YSYEKL. V was cut by 1 base and J by 5 bases, with 5 bases left in between. The CDR3 nucleotides are TGCGCCAGCAGCCAAGCTTATGAGACCCAGTACTTC. Protein: CASSQAYETQYF.

This clonotype was found a few times. The junction differs from germline at one of its ends, possibly a read error. V and J are TRBV24-1 and TRBJ1-1; no reliable D call. In germline, CDR1 is KGHDR, CDR2 SFDVKD. The CDR3 has 8 amino acids. This CDR3 is CARTEAFF. The CDR3 DNA sequence: TGCGCTCGCACTGAAGCTTTCTTT.

This clonotype was seen a few times. The chain joins TRBV30 to TRBJ2-3; TRBD2 aligns across 8 bases. Per the germline V gene, CDR1 is GTSNPN and CDR2 is SVGIG (reference sequence). The V gene end was trimmed by 8 bases and the J gene end by 0 bases; junction bases not matched to a gene: 13. The CDR3 loop spans 16 amino acids. CDR3: CARGGRPDTSTDTQYF. The CDR3 coding sequence is TGTGCCCGGGGGGGCAGGCCGGATACTAGCACAGATACGCAGTATTTT.

This clonotype was counted many times. The chain couples TRBV20-1 to TRBJ2-3; 13 bases line up with TRBD2. Per germline, CDR1 DFQATT and CDR2 SNEGSKA (reference sequence). V shed 6 bases and J 0 bases; nucleotides not matched to a gene: 18. The length of the CDR3 is 20 residues. The CDR3 is CSALNPSLAGGVLSTDTQYF. The DNA for the CDR3 is TGCAGTGCCCTGAATCCCTCACTAGCGGGGGGGGTATTAAGCACAGATACGCAGTATTTT.

CDR3: CASTFGGSSTDTQYF. CDR3 coding DNA: TGTGCCAGCACCTTCGGCGGGTCTAGCACAGATACGCAGTATTTT. V and J are TRBV5-5 and TRBJ2-3; D is possibly TRBD2 (5 bases). Trimming pared 6 bases from V and 0 bases from J, leaving 14 bases between. This CDR3 has 15 amino acids. Germline V gives CDR1 SGHKS, CDR2 YYEKEE (reference sequence). Variable domain in full (rest from reference TRBV5-5 and TRBJ2-3): DAGVTQSPTHLIKTRGQQVTLRCSPISGHKSVSWYQQVLGQGPQFIFQYYEKEERGRGNFPDRFSARQFPNYSSELNVNALLLGDSALYLCASTFGGSSTDTQYFGPGTRLTVL.

This clonotype has at least ten counts. The chain recombines TRBV9 with TRBJ2-1; no definite D call. V was pared by 0 bases and J by 4 bases, with 8 bases between. The CDR3 has 14 amino acids. Per the germline V gene, CDR1 is SGDLS and CDR2 is YYNGEE. The CDR3 is CASSVELGYNEQFF. As DNA, the CDR3 is TGTGCCAGCAGCGTAGAACTTGGATACAATGAGCAGTTCTTC. The full variable domain, with the rest looked up from reference TRBV9 and TRBJ2-1, is DSGVTQTPKHLITATGQRVTLRCSPRSGDLSVYWYQQSLDQGLQFLIQYYNGEERAKGNILERFSAQQFPDLHSELNLSSLELGDSALYFCASSVELGYNEQFFGPGTRLTVL.

This clonotype occurred a few times. This chain links TRBV7-9 with TRBJ2-7; a possible D gene is TRBD2 (5 bases). Between the trimmed V and J ends, which lost 1 base and 6 bases, there was a span of 10 bases. The CDR3 sequence is 13 residues long. Germline V gives CDR1 SEHNR, CDR2 FQNEAQ (reference sequence). Here the CDR3 DNA reads TGTGCCAGCAGCTTAGTCGGTGAGGGCGAGCAGTACTTC. It encodes CASSLVGEGEQYF.

The chain recombines TRBV6-6 with TRBJ2-2; the match to TRBD2 covers 8 bases. The CDR3 extends over 13 amino acids. Germline V gene data show CDR1 as MNHNY and CDR2 as SVGAGI (reference sequence). The ends lost 9 bases at V and 4 bases at J; junction bases unmatched: 4. Here the CDR3 DNA reads TGTGCCAGTAACGGGGGGGGCACCGGGGAGCTGTTTTTT. Translating gives CASNGGGTGELFF.

For the CDR3, the DNA is TGCAGCGCCCGGTCGGACAAACCGAACACCGGGGAGCTGTTTTTT. Encoded protein: CSARSDKPNTGELFF. V gene TRBV29-1 combines with J gene TRBJ2-2; tentatively, D is TRBD1 (5 bases). Germline V CDR1 and CDR2: SQVTM, ANQGSEA. V shed 7 bases and J shed 0 bases, with 15 bases lying between them. This CDR3 comprises 15 residues.

This chain's CDR3 is CASSAGLAGGTGANVLTF. Written as DNA, the CDR3 is TGTGCCAGCAGCGCGGGACTAGCGGGAGGTACTGGGGCCAACGTCCTGACTTTC. This rearrangement joins TRBV7-7 to TRBJ2-6; 15 nucleotides line up with TRBD2. V lost 5 bases to trimming and J lost 2 bases; unmatched junction nucleotides: 4. The CDR3 extends over 18 amino acids. Germline V gene data show CDR1 as SSHAT and CDR2 as FNYEAQ (reference sequence).

The gene calls are TRBV9 and TRBJ2-7; 7 bases fit TRBD2. The V and J ends lost 0 bases and 3 bases, in that order; junction bases with no gene match: 6. From germline, CDR1 is SGDLS and CDR2 YYNGEE. CDR3 length equals 15 residues. The CDR3 region is CASSVAPAGYYEQYF. The CDR3 DNA reads as TGTGCCAGCAGCGTAGCTCCAGCGGGGTACTACGAGCAGTACTTC.

The sample holds many counts of this clonotype. This sequence joins TRBV18 and TRBJ2-5; D is ambiguous. Germline V CDR1 and CDR2: KGHSH, LQKENI. V was cut by 0 bases and J by 1 base, with 0 bases left in between. The CDR3 consists of 12 residues. This chain's CDR3 is CASSPPQETQYF. In DNA form, the CDR3 reads TGTGCCAGCTCACCACCCCAAGAGACCCAGTACTTC.

This clonotype was detected only a few times. V is TRBV20-1 and J is TRBJ1-1; weak D call: TRBD1 (5 bases). V gave up 8 bases and J gave up 3 bases, with 25 bases separating them. The CDR3 has 16 amino acids. In germline, CDR1 is DFQATT, CDR2 SNEGSKA (reference sequence). The CDR3 loop is CSYSGRVGPGDTEAFF. DNA of the CDR3: TGCAGTTATTCTGGCAGGGTAGGGCCGGGGGACACTGAAGCTTTCTTT.

J is TRBJ2-1 and V is TRBV27; no definite D call. Trimming cost V 1 base and J 0 bases, with 7 bases left between them. CDR3 length equals 15 residues. CDR1 MNHEY and CDR2 SMNVEV come from the germline V gene (reference sequence). CDR3 DNA: TGTGCCAGCAGTTTATGGCCCAGCTCCTACAATGAGCAGTTCTTC. Its protein is CASSLWPSSYNEQFF.

This chain links TRBV5-8 with TRBJ2-1; no reliable D call. V lost 1 base and J lost 4, with 6 bases in between. CDR3 size: 13 residues. The germline CDR1 and CDR2 sequences are SGHTS and YDEGEE. CDR3 coding DNA: TGTGCCAGCAGCTTGTACATGTACAATGAGCAGTTCTTC. Its protein is CASSLYMYNEQFF.

Remarks on this clonotype: With a much larger clone just one base away, this may be a read error. The rearrangement uses TRBV5-1 and TRBJ2-7; D not certain. Germline V lookup: CDR1 SGHRS, CDR2 YFSETQ. The CDR3 runs 13 residues. Trimming shortened V by 2 bases and J by 2 bases, and 8 bases separated the two germline ends. CDR3 region: CASSFGSAYEQYF. DNA for the CDR3: TGCGCCAGCAGCTTCGGCAGCGCCTACGAGCAGTACTTC.

This clonotype was detected only a few times. This chain links TRBV29-1 with TRBJ2-1; 8 bases align to TRBD1. There are 13 residues in the CDR3. V dropped 3 bases and J dropped 5; count of bases not matched to a gene: 3. Germline lookup yields CDR1 SQVTM and CDR2 ANQGSEA. In nucleotides, the CDR3 is TGCAGCGTTGAGACAGGGGAAAACAATGAGCAGTTCTTC. Residues: CSVETGENNEQFF.

The gene calls are TRBV12-3 or TRBV12-4 and TRBJ2-5, with 7 bases matching TRBD1. J was trimmed by 0 bases and V by 5 bases; bases with no gene match: 9. This CDR3 is built from 16 residues. CDR3 DNA sequence: TGTGCCAGCAGTGACAGGGATTCCGTGTACCAAGAGACCCAGTACTTC. Its translation is CASSDRDSVYQETQYF.

The gene calls are TRBV10-3 and TRBJ2-1, with 7 nucleotides matching TRBD1. Germline CDR1 is ENHRY and CDR2 is SYGVKD. The CDR3 totals 15 residues. With 3 bases clipped from V and 4 bases from J, the junction kept 6 bases outside the gene matches. This CDR3 reads CAISDVGQIYNEQFF. DNA of the CDR3: TGTGCCATCAGTGACGTGGGACAGATTTACAATGAGCAGTTCTTC.

This chain connects TRBV5-1 to TRBJ2-5; 8 bases map to TRBD2. This CDR3 spans 15 amino acids. The ends lost 5 bases at V and 2 bases at J; junction bases unmatched: 8. Germline-derived CDR1 and CDR2 are SGHRS and YFSETQ. The CDR3 region has the DNA TGCGCCAGCAGGCCCAATATAGCGGGACAAGAGACCCAGTACTTC. This codes for CASRPNIAGQETQYF.

This chain uses TRBV19 with TRBJ2-6; TRBD1 matches at 8 bases. The CDR3 has 17 residues. After removal of 3 bases from V and 3 bases from J, the junction contained 7 bases not matched to a gene. Germline-derived CDR1 and CDR2 are LNHDA and SQIVND (reference sequence). The CDR3 coding sequence is TGTGCCAGTAGTATTCTGACAGGGGCCAATGGGGCCAACGTCCTGACTTTC. Its translation: CASSILTGANGANVLTF.

This chain connects TRBV5-1 to TRBJ2-7; 7 bases are a match to TRBD2. Germline CDR1 SGHRS, CDR2 YFSETQ. The CDR3 runs to 16 residues. V gave up 0 bases and J gave up 0 bases; unmatched junction bases: 6. The CDR3 region has the DNA TGCGCCAGCAGCTTGGCCCGGGAGGTGCCCTCCTACGAGCAGTACTTC. It codes for CASSLAREVPSYEQYF.

This clonotype has just a few counts. The V gene is TRBV27, the J gene TRBJ2-1; TRBD1 matches 8 bases. The germline gives CDR1 MNHEY, CDR2 SMNVEV (reference sequence). Trimming took 9 bases from V and 0 from J; bases not matched to a gene: 10. The CDR3 loop spans 16 amino acids. CDR3 loop: CASASGTGLSYNEQFF. The CDR3 bases are TGTGCCAGTGCATCCGGGACAGGCCTCTCCTACAATGAGCAGTTCTTC.

The rearrangement joins TRBV7-9 to TRBJ2-7; maybe TRBD2 (6 bases). The germline gives CDR1 SEHNR, CDR2 FQNEAQ (reference sequence). CDR3 length equals 16 residues. V gave up 5 bases and J gave up 2 bases, with 19 bases separating them. The DNA of the CDR3 is TGTGCCAGCAGCGCCCCTGTTCAGGGAGGTGCCTACGAGCAGTACTTC. Protein product: CASSAPVQGGAYEQYF.

The chain uses TRBV3-1 and TRBJ2-4; 8 nucleotides match TRBD2. Trimming at V came to 1 base and at J to 9 bases, leaving 2 bases not matched to a gene. Germline V gene data show CDR1 as LGHDT and CDR2 as YNNKEL (reference sequence). This CDR3 has 13 residues. The CDR3 reads CASSQAGGPIQYF. The CDR3 DNA reads TGTGCCAGCAGCCAAGCGGGAGGGCCCATTCAGTACTTC.

The table lists this clonotype with a few counts. V usage is TRBV18 and J usage is TRBJ2-1; D might be TRBD1 (6 bases). The germline gives CDR1 KGHSH, CDR2 LQKENI. V lost 1 base and J lost 2, with 9 bases in between. The CDR3 length is 15 residues. The CDR3 coding sequence is TGTGCCAGCTCACCACTGAGGGACACCTACAATGAGCAGTTCTTC. Translated: CASSPLRDTYNEQFF.